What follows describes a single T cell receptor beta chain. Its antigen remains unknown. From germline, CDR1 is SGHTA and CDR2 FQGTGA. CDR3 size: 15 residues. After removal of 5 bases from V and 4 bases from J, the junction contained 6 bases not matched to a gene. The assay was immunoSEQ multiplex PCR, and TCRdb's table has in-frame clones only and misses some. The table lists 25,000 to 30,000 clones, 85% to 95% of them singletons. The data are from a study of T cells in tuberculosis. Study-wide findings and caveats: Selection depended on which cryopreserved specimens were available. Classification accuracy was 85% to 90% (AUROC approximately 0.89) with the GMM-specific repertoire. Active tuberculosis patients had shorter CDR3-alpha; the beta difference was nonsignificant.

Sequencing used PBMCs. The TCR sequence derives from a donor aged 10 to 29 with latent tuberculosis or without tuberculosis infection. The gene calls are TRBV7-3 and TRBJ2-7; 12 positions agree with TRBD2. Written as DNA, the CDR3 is TGTGCCAGCAGCACCCGACTAGCGGGGGTTTACGAGCAGTACTTC. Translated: CASSTRLAGVYEQYF.